These 19 T cell receptor beta chains were sequenced from one sample in a study of human thymus T cells. Resections from corrective heart surgery provided thymus tissue. The protocol was immunoSEQ multiplex PCR, while the TCRdb copy is restricted to in-frame clones and leaves out a portion. The table has 120,000 or so clones, around 96% seen once. The sequenced sample consisted of thymus tissue. These receptors all stem from a boy in the first two years of life with a congenital heart defect but otherwise immunologically healthy.

The rearrangement uses TRBV19 and TRBJ1-2, with 7 bases matching TRBD1. This CDR3 comprises 16 residues. The J segment lost 3 bases and the V segment lost 3 bases, leaving 10 bases of the junction unmatched. Germline V gene sequence: CDR1 LNHDA, CDR2 SQIVND (reference sequence). CDR3 DNA: TGTGCCAGTAGTATTCTACAGGGGAAGGCAGACTATGGCTACACCTTC. It specifies CASSILQGKADYGYTF. Full variable domain (missing parts from reference TRBV19 and TRBJ1-2): DGGITQSPKYLFRKEGQNVTLSCEQNLNHDAMYWYRQDPGQGLRLIYYSQIVNDFQKGDIAEGYSVSREKKESFPLTVTSAQKNPTAFYLCASSILQGKADYGYTFGSGTRLTVV.

The J gene is TRBJ1-1, the V gene TRBV19; D might be TRBD1 (6 bases). Germline V gene sequence: CDR1 LNHDA, CDR2 SQIVND (reference sequence). This CDR3 comprises 13 residues. V gave up 10 bases and J gave up 1 base, with 13 bases separating them. CDR3 residues: CATRQAENTEAFF. The CDR3 region has the DNA TGTGCCACCCGACAGGCCGAGAACACTGAAGCTTTCTTT.

Regarding this clone: Since no conserved phenylalanine or tryptophan closes the CDR3, a read error is the likely cause. The limits of the CDR3 on the DNA are not certain, so only TCRdb's listed CDR3 is given. The chain carries TRBV20-1 and TRBJ1-2; the table's D call of TRBD1 was not tested on the DNA. Including both end residues, the CDR3 is 11 amino acids long. Germline V lookup: CDR1 DFQATT, CDR2 SNEGSKA (reference sequence). The CDR3 spells CSAPGTGGGWP.

V is TRBV6-6 and J is TRBJ1-5, with D maybe TRBD1 (5 bases). The CDR3 contains 14 residues. Trimming removed 7 bases from V and 7 bases from J, with 17 bases in between. Per the germline V gene, CDR1 is MNHNY and CDR2 is SVGAGI (reference sequence). Written as DNA, the CDR3 is TGTGCCAGCACTAAAATACGGCGGGGCCAGCCCCAGCATTTT. Protein product: CASTKIRRGQPQHF.

The V and J genes are TRBV7-2 and TRBJ2-2; 7 nucleotides match TRBD2. Unmatched junction bases numbered 16, after V lost 4 bases and J lost 5 bases. The CDR3 has 18 amino acids. Germline V gives CDR1 SGHTA, CDR2 FQGNSA. In nucleotides, the CDR3 is TGTGCCAGCAGCTGGCGGGCTAGCGGTTCAAAGGGGACCGGGGAGCTGTTTTTT. Amino acids: CASSWRASGSKGTGELFF.

The chain couples TRBV2 to TRBJ2-5; 10 positions agree with TRBD2. The length of the CDR3 is 13 residues. V dropped 6 bases and J dropped 2; count of bases not matched to a gene: 0. Germline CDR1 SNHLY, CDR2 FYNNEI. CDR3 bases: TGTGCCAGCAGACTAGCGGGGCAAGAGACCCAGTACTTC. Translating it yields CASRLAGQETQYF.

Here the CDR3 reads CASRLAGTYEQYF. CDR3 DNA sequence: TGTGCCAGCCGGCTAGCGGGGACCTACGAGCAGTACTTC. The chain has TRBV28 and TRBJ2-7, with TRBD2 identical over 9 bases. The J segment lost 2 bases and the V segment lost 8 bases, leaving 4 bases of the junction unmatched. The CDR3 is 13 amino acids. The germline CDR1 and CDR2 sequences are MDHEN and SYDVKM.

This clone was counted a few times. The chain links TRBV7-9 to TRBJ1-6; 7 nucleotides match TRBD1. Germline CDR1 SEHNR, CDR2 FQNEAQ (reference sequence). This CDR3 region has 15 residues. With V trimmed by 4 bases and J by 2 bases, 2 bases remained unmatched. Here the CDR3 reads CASSWGTAYNSPLHF. The CDR3 DNA is TGTGCCAGCAGCTGGGGGACAGCCTATAATTCACCCCTCCACTTT.

This clone was observed a handful of times. The V call is TRBV9, the J call TRBJ1-5; no clear D. Germline loops: CDR1 SGDLS, CDR2 YYNGEE. There are 14 residues in the CDR3. With 3 bases removed from V and 5 bases from J, the gap between germline ends came to 12 bases. CDR3 region: CASSAGDTDQPQHF. The CDR3 DNA follows: TGTGCCAGCAGCGCTGGAGACACGGATCAGCCCCAGCATTTT.

The chain uses TRBV5-1 and TRBJ1-1; maybe TRBD1 (6 bases). Trimming pared 0 bases from V and 7 bases from J, leaving 16 bases between. The germline gives CDR1 SGHRS, CDR2 YFSETQ. The CDR3 covers 15 residues. For the CDR3, the DNA is TGCGCCAGCAGCTTGGGGACAGTCGTAAGGGGTGAAGCTTTCTTT. Protein sequence: CASSLGTVVRGEAFF.

The chain uses TRBV5-3 and TRBJ2-5; TRBD1 matches 9 bases. TRBV5-3 is classed as an ORF, of uncertain function. The CDR3 is 14 amino acids. With 4 bases clipped from V and 2 bases from J, the junction kept 3 bases outside the gene matches. The CDR3 region has the DNA TGTGCCAGAAGCAGCGACAGGGGGCAAGAGACCCAGTACTTC. It is translated as CARSSDRGQETQYF.

The chain links TRBV5-5 to TRBJ1-2; 7 bases agree with TRBD1. Germline V gene sequence: CDR1 SGHKS, CDR2 YYEKEE (reference sequence). This CDR3 has 13 residues. Trimming took 4 bases from V and 7 from J; bases not matched to a gene: 7. DNA for the CDR3: TGTGCCAGCAGCACCGACAGGGTGCGTGGCTACACCTTC. Translation: CASSTDRVRGYTF.

This clone was found once. V usage is TRBV11-1 and J usage is TRBJ2-7; 9 bases match TRBD1. Germline CDR1 and CDR2: SGHAT and FQDESV (reference sequence). The CDR3 length is 17 residues. V shed 4 bases and J 5 bases; nucleotides not matched to a gene: 15. CDR3 residues: CASSSTPPGQGPDEQYF. The CDR3, as DNA: TGTGCCAGCAGCTCGACCCCGCCGGGACAGGGCCCCGACGAGCAGTACTTC.

The chain combines TRBV29-1 with TRBJ2-1, with D uncertain. Germline V gives CDR1 SQVTM, CDR2 ANQGSEA. The CDR3 has 10 residues. V lost 7 bases to trimming and J lost 4 bases, with 5 bases between them. CDR3: CSARYNEQFF. The CDR3 nucleotides read TGCAGCGCTCGATACAATGAGCAGTTCTTC.

V usage is TRBV11-2 and J usage is TRBJ1-4; no reliable D call. Trimming removed 5 bases at V and 6 bases at J, with 16 bases between. This CDR3 comprises 15 residues. Germline V gene lookup returns CDR1 SGHAT and CDR2 FQNNGV. DNA for the CDR3: TGTGCCAGCAGCCCGGAGAGGGATTTACATGAAAAACTGTTTTTT. Translation: CASSPERDLHEKLFF.

The rearrangement uses TRBV4-2 and TRBJ1-1; no clear D gene. Germline V gene lookup returns CDR1 LGHNA and CDR2 YNFKEQ. This CDR3 contains 11 residues. The V and J ends lost 0 bases and 5 bases respectively, with 1 base between them. CDR3 loop: CASSQETEAFF. In DNA form, the CDR3 reads TGTGCCAGCAGCCAAGAAACTGAAGCTTTCTTT.

This clone was seen just once. This chain links TRBV5-4 with TRBJ2-6; 8 bases are a match to TRBD1. The CDR3 sequence is 20 residues long. The J segment lost 0 bases and the V segment lost 5 bases, leaving 16 bases of the junction unmatched. Germline CDR1 and CDR2: SGHNT and YYREEE (reference sequence). The CDR3 DNA reads TGTGCCAGCAGTAATGGGGGGACGGGACAGGAAAGCTCTGGGGCCAACGTCCTGACTTTC. Residues: CASSNGGTGQESSGANVLTF.

This chain connects TRBV7-9 to TRBJ1-3, with D perhaps TRBD1 (6 bases). Germline V gene lookup returns CDR1 SEHNR and CDR2 FQNEAQ (reference sequence). Between the trimmed V and J ends, which lost 6 bases and 2 bases, there was a span of 11 bases. This CDR3 region has 14 residues. The CDR3 DNA follows: TGTGCCAGCAGGCTCGGGACAACTGGAAACACCATATATTTT. This sequence encodes CASRLGTTGNTIYF.

This clone has just one count. J is TRBJ1-5 and V is TRBV28; D is uncertain. Looked up from germline, CDR1 is MDHEN and CDR2 is SYDVKM. The CDR3 sequence is 14 residues long. Deletions cut 1 base from V and 3 bases from J, with 7 bases between. CDR3 region: CASSLLGTNQPQHF. The CDR3 DNA reads as TGTGCCAGCAGTTTATTGGGAACCAATCAGCCCCAGCATTTT.